This TCR beta chain emerged from a study of T cells after posttransplantation cyclophosphamide. Sequencing was performed with immunoSEQ multiplex PCR; in TCRdb, only in-frame clones are kept and a portion is missing. The repertoire holds 30,000 or so clones, roughly 90% seen once, with 14% to 15% in the top ten. CDR3 length equals 13 residues. Germline CDR1 MNHEY, CDR2 SMNVEV (reference sequence). Trimming cost V 6 bases and J 8 bases, with 16 bases left between them. Broader study findings: After PTCy, TRB diversity resembled that of CNI/methotrexate controls.

Turning to this clone: Antigen unknown.

J is TRBJ1-1 and V is TRBV27; D is possibly TRBD1 (6 bases). This sequence was found in a woman aged 35 to 49 with a blood cancer, CMV-positive, and with a related stem cell donor. The sequenced sample consisted of PBMCs. The CDR3 loop is CASRLSLGQEAFF. The CDR3 nucleotides are TGTGCCAGCAGACTCTCTCTCGGACAGGAAGCTTTCTTT.